This T cell receptor beta chain was profiled in a study of early T cells in non-severe SARS-CoV-2 infection. In the study overall: The input, bulk RNA from unsorted whole blood, was sequenced, and chains were unpaired.

This clonotype has only a few counts. TCRdb passed the 5' RACE reads through MiXCR, listing each CDR3 protein once. The sample has tens of thousands of distinct CDR3 sequences, about 9.5% seen once. V lost 6 bases to trimming and J lost 2 bases, with 12 bases between them. Per germline, CDR1 SGHRS and CDR2 YFSETQ. This CDR3 spans 13 amino acids. Sequencing was performed on whole blood, taken at baseline. This receptor was identified in an adult who was a healthcare worker with PCR-confirmed SARS-CoV-2 infection or an uninfected control (not recorded which). The genes are TRBV5-1 and TRBJ2-7; D remains ambiguous. The DNA of the CDR3 is TGCGCCAGCAAGTTCGACTGGACCTACGAGCAGTACTTC. As protein: CASKFDWTYEQYF.